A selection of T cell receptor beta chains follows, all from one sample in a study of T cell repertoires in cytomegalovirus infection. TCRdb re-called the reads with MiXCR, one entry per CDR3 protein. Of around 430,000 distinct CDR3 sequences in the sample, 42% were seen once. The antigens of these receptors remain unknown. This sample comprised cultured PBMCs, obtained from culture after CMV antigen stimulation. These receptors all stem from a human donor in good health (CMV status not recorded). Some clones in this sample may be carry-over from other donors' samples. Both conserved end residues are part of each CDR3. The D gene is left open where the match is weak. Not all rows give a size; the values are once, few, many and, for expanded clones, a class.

CASTGGRNEQFF,TGTGCCAGTACAGGTGGAAGGAATGAGCAGTTCTTC,-,-,TRBJ2-1,TRBV19
CSAARDKNTEAFF,TGCAGTGCAGCCCGGGACAAGAACACTGAAGCTTTCTTT,few,-,TRBJ1-1,TRBV20-1
CASSQVGAGANVLTF,TGCGCCAGCAGCCAAGTTGGGGCTGGGGCCAACGTCCTGACTTTC,-,-,TRBJ2-6,TRBV4-1
CASSPERPEYNSPLHF,TGTGCCAGCAGCCCGGAACGGCCAGAATATAATTCACCCCTCCACTTT,-,-,TRBJ1-6,TRBV5-5
CASSPTQRDINSPLHF,TGTGCCAGCAGTCCAACCCAGAGGGATATTAATTCACCCCTCCACTTT,-,-,TRBJ1-6,TRBV27
CSARVRDFEQYF,TGCAGTGCTAGAGTTCGCGACTTCGAGCAGTACTTC,-,-,TRBJ2-7,TRBV20-1
CASRSPEQGKGMNTEAFF,TGTGCAAGTAGGTCTCCGGAGCAGGGGAAGGGAATGAACACTGAAGCTTTCTTT,-,-,TRBJ1-1,TRBV19
CASSRTGTSGTSGRAAEQFF,TGTGCCAGTAGCCGGACCGGTACCTCCGGGACTAGCGGGAGGGCTGCTGAGCAGTTCTTC,-,TRBD2,TRBJ2-1,TRBV19
CASSAWDRGLNNEKLFF,TGTGCCAGCAGCGCCTGGGACAGGGGGCTCAATAATGAAAAACTGTTTTTT,-,TRBD1,TRBJ1-4,TRBV9
CASSRDRDSPLHF,TGTGCCAGCAGCCGGGACAGGGACTCACCCCTCCACTTT,-,TRBD1,TRBJ1-6,TRBV5-6
CASSTLGHYSYNEQFF,TGTGCCAGTAGTACCCTGGGACATTACTCCTACAATGAGCAGTTCTTC,-,-,TRBJ2-1,TRBV19
CASTPPLSPSSYNEQFF,TGTGCCAGCACCCCCCCCCTTAGCCCGAGCTCCTACAATGAGCAGTTCTTC,-,-,TRBJ2-1,TRBV2
CASSYRAPGQIVIFHNEQFF,TGTGCCAGCAGTTACCGGGCCCCAGGCCAGATCGTGATATTCCACAATGAGCAGTTCTTC,-,-,TRBJ2-1,TRBV6-2/TRBV6-3
CASSFLGLAGEFTDTQYF,TGTGCCAGCAGCTTTCTGGGACTAGCGGGGGAGTTCACAGATACGCAGTATTTT,few,TRBD2,TRBJ2-3,TRBV7-2
CASRPALLQKLSF,TGTGCCAGCAGGCCCGCTCTCCTGCAAAAACTGTCTTTT,-,-,TRBJ1-4,TRBV6-5
CSASAPGGSVFGNEQFF,TGCAGTGCTAGTGCCCCGGGCGGGAGTGTTTTTGGCAATGAGCAGTTCTTC,-,TRBD2,TRBJ2-1,TRBV20-1
CASSLELEDEQYF,TGTGCCAGCAGCCTCGAACTAGAGGATGAGCAGTACTTC,-,-,TRBJ2-7,TRBV7-2
CASGTGYGTEAFF,TGTGCCAGCGGGACAGGGTATGGTACTGAAGCTTTCTTT,-,TRBD1,TRBJ1-1,TRBV28
CASSFGDMNTEAFF,TGCGCCAGCAGCTTCGGGGACATGAACACTGAAGCTTTCTTT,-,-,TRBJ1-1,TRBV5-1
CASSSPAGTGGASPLHF,TGTGCCAGCAGTTCTCCAGCCGGGACAGGGGGCGCTTCACCCCTCCACTTT,few,TRBD1,TRBJ1-6,TRBV6-5
CAIRGGRTDTQYF,TGTGCCATCAGGGGCGGGCGCACAGATACGCAGTATTTT,once,-,TRBJ2-3,TRBV10-3
CASRSGGSNQPQHF,TGTGCCAGCAGGTCCGGGGGATCCAATCAGCCCCAGCATTTT,few,-,TRBJ1-5,TRBV27
CASSQDRGRVIETQYF,TGTGCCAGCAGCCAAGATCGGGGCAGGGTAATAGAGACCCAGTACTTC,few,-,TRBJ2-5,TRBV14
CASSPRGWGGGNQPQHF,TGTGCCAGCAGCCCTAGGGGGTGGGGTGGAGGCAATCAGCCCCAGCATTTT,-,-,TRBJ1-5,TRBV27
CSASFYGYTF,TGCAGTGCTAGCTTCTATGGCTACACCTTC,-,-,TRBJ1-2,TRBV20-1
CASSLGQARYSPLHF,TGCGCCAGCAGCTTGGGGCAGGCAAGGTACTCACCCCTCCACTTT,-,-,TRBJ1-6,TRBV5-1
CASSSGLRTDTQYF,TGTGCCAGCTCGTCGGGACTCCGCACAGATACGCAGTATTTT,-,-,TRBJ2-3,TRBV18
CASSLSRNTYEQYF,TGTGCCAGCAGCTTGAGCAGGAATACCTACGAGCAGTACTTC,few,-,TRBJ2-7,TRBV7-2
CASRRAGADNYGYTF,TGTGCCAGCAGGCGCGCTGGGGCAGATAACTATGGCTACACCTTC,-,-,TRBJ1-2,TRBV5-6
CASSRQGGETQYF,TGTGCCAGCAGCCGTCAGGGGGGAGAGACCCAGTACTTC,many,-,TRBJ2-5,TRBV7-2
CASSHEGYRGAGNTIYF,TGTGCCAGCAGCCACGAAGGGTACCGGGGGGCTGGAAACACCATATATTTT,few,-,TRBJ1-3,TRBV7-2
CASSFFSGANVLTF,TGTGCCAGCAGTTTTTTTTCTGGGGCCAACGTCCTGACTTTC,few,-,TRBJ2-6,TRBV12-3/TRBV12-4
CASSPVEETQYF,TGTGCCAGCAGCCCCGTTGAAGAGACCCAGTACTTC,-,-,TRBJ2-5,TRBV7-4
CASSSTPGRVGEQYF,TGTGCCAGCAGCTCTACACCGGGACGTGTCGGCGAGCAGTACTTC,-,-,TRBJ2-7,TRBV6-2/TRBV6-3
CASSLSPGRGELFF,TGTGCCAGCAGTTTATCTCCAGGGCGCGGGGAGCTGTTTTTT,-,-,TRBJ2-2,TRBV28
CASSFQFPGDLYNYGYTF,TGTGCCAGCAGTTTTCAATTCCCCGGGGACCTTTATAACTATGGCTACACCTTC,-,-,TRBJ1-2,TRBV27
CASSQSKANYGYTF,TGTGCCAGCAGCCAATCGAAAGCTAACTATGGCTACACCTTC,-,-,TRBJ1-2,TRBV16
CATRWGESSYNEQFF,TGTGCCACCCGCTGGGGGGAAAGCTCCTACAATGAGCAGTTCTTC,-,-,TRBJ2-1,TRBV19
CASSLSTGGTYEQYF,TGTGCCAGCAGCTTATCAACAGGGGGGACCTACGAGCAGTACTTC,-,TRBD1,TRBJ2-7,TRBV7-2
CASSPSSGGETQYF,TGTGCCAGCAGCCCATCTAGCGGGGGAGAGACCCAGTACTTC,-,TRBD2,TRBJ2-5,TRBV7-2
CASSLGYFETQYF,TGTGCCAGCAGCTTAGGCTACTTTGAGACCCAGTACTTC,-,-,TRBJ2-5,TRBV7-2
CAGKRAGTDTQYF,TGTGCAGGCAAGAGGGCCGGCACAGATACGCAGTATTTT,-,-,TRBJ2-3,TRBV7-9
CASSLEGAGVETQYF,TGTGCCAGCAGCTTAGAAGGTGCCGGGGTTGAGACCCAGTACTTC,-,-,TRBJ2-5,TRBV7-2
CASSLFTGGSEAFF,TGTGCCAGCAGCTTATTTACGGGAGGGTCTGAAGCTTTCTTT,-,-,TRBJ1-1,TRBV7-2
CASSWNSNQPQHF,TGTGCCAGCAGCTGGAATAGCAATCAGCCCCAGCATTTT,-,-,TRBJ1-5,TRBV7-9
CASSAWGGGGKNIQYF,TGTGCCAGCAGCGCCTGGGGCGGGGGGGGCAAAAACATTCAGTACTTC,many,TRBD2,TRBJ2-4,TRBV11-2
CASREGQGAKEQYF,TGTGCCAGCAGAGAGGGACAGGGGGCGAAGGAGCAGTACTTC,-,TRBD1,TRBJ2-7,TRBV6-2/TRBV6-3
CASSKRTGTYNSPLHF,TGTGCCAGCAGCAAACGGACAGGCACCTATAATTCACCCCTCCACTTT,-,TRBD1,TRBJ1-6,TRBV4-2
CASSPVSTSNTEAFF,TGTGCCAGCAGCCCCGTCAGCACTTCGAACACTGAAGCTTTCTTT,-,-,TRBJ1-1,TRBV7-6
CASSPLREGEAFF,TGTGCCAGCAGTCCTCTCCGTGAGGGAGAAGCTTTCTTT,few,-,TRBJ1-1,TRBV6-1
CASSSPRGASGTGELFF,TGTGCCAGCAGTTCCCCCCGGGGGGCCAGTGGCACCGGGGAGCTGTTTTTT,few,-,TRBJ2-2,TRBV28
CASSFADGGEQFF,TGTGCCAGTAGTTTCGCGGACGGGGGTGAGCAGTTCTTC,-,-,TRBJ2-1,TRBV19
CSARDGTVGKAFF,TGCAGTGCTAGAGATGGGACAGTAGGTAAAGCTTTCTTT,-,TRBD1,TRBJ1-1,TRBV20-1
CASSFGTTANTEAFF,TGTGCCAGCAGCTTCGGGACTACCGCAAACACTGAAGCTTTCTTT,-,-,TRBJ1-1,TRBV5-4
CASRRWGQREQYF,TGTGCCAGCAGACGATGGGGACAGCGGGAGCAGTACTTC,few,TRBD1,TRBJ2-7,TRBV6-9